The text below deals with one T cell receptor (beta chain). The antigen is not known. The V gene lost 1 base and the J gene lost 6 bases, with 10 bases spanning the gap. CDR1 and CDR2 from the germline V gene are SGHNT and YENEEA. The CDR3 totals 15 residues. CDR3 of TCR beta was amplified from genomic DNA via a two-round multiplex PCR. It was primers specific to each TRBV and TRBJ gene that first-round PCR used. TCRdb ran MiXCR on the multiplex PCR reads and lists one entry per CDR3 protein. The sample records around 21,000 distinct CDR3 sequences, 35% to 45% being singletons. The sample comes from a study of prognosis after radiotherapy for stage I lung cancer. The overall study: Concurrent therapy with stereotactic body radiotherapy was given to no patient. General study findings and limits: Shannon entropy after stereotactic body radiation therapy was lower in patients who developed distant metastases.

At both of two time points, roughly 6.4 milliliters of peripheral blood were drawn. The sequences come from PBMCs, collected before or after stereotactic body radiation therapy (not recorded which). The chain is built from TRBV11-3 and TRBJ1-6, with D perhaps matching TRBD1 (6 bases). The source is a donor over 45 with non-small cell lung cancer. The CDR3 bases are TGTGCCAGCAGCTTAGGGGACACCCTTAATTCACCCCTCCACTTT. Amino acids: CASSLGDTLNSPLHF. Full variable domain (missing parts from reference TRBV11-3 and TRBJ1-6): EAGVVQSPRYKIIEKKQPVAFWCNPISGHNTLYWYLQNLGQGPELLIRYENEEAVDDSQLPKDRFSAERLKGVDSTLKIQPAELGDSAVYLCASSLGDTLNSPLHFGNGTRLTVT.